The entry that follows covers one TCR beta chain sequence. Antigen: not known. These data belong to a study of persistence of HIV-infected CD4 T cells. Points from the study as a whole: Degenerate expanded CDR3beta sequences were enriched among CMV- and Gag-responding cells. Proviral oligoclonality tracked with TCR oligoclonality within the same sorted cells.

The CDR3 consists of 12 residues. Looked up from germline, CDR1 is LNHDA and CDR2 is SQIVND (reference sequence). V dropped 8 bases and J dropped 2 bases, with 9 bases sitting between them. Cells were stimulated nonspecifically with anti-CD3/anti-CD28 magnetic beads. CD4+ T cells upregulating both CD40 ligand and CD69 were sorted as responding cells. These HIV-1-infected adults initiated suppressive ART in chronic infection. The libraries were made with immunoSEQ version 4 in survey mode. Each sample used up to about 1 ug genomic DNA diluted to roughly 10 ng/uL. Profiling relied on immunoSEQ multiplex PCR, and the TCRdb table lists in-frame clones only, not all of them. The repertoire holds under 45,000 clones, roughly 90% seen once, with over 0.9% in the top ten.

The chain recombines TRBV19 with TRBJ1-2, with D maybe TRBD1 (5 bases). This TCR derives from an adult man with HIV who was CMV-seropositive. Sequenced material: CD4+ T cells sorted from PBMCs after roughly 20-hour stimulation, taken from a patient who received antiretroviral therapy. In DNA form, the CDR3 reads TGTGCCAGTGATGACAGAAACTATGGCTACACCTTC. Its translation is CASDDRNYGYTF.